Sequencing of this TCR beta chain was carried out in a study of T cells in Graves' hyperthyroidism and ophthalmopathy. The CDR3 contains 14 residues. Looked up from germline, CDR1 is SGHRS and CDR2 is YFSETQ. Trimming left V 6 bases short and J 5 bases short, with 14 bases between. This clonotype was observed many times. From RNA transcripts, TCR beta CDR3 regions were amplified. The primer set for the first-round RT-PCR of the TCR CDR3 was HTBI. A single record per CDR3 protein comes from TCRdb applying MiXCR to the multiplex PCR reads. The sample comprises about 350,000 distinct CDR3 sequences, roughly 14% of which are singletons, and 20% to 25% rests with the top ten.

Specimen: blood. This sequence was found in a young woman with Graves' hyperthyroidism. The V call is TRBV5-1, the J call TRBJ2-2; D may be TRBD1 (6 bases). Here the CDR3 DNA reads TGCGCCAGCAAACCACAGGGCTCAACCGGGGAGCTGTTTTTT. Encoded protein: CASKPQGSTGELFF.